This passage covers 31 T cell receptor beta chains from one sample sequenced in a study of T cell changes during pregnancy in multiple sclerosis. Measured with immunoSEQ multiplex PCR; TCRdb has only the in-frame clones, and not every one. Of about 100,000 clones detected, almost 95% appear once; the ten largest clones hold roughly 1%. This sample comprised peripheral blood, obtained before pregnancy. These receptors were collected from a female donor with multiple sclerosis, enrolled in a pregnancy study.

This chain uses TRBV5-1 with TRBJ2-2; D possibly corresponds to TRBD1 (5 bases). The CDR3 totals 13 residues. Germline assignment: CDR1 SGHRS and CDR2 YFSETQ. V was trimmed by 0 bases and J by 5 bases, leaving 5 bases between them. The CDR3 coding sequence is TGCGCCAGCAGCTTGGGGACAACCGGGGAGCTGTTTTTT. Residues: CASSLGTTGELFF.

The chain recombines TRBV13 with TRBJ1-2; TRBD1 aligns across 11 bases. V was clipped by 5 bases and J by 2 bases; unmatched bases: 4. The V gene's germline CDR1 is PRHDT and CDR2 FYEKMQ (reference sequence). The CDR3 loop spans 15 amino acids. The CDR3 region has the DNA TGTGCCAGCAGCCCGGGACAGGGGGGGAACTATGGCTACACCTTC. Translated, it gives CASSPGQGGNYGYTF.

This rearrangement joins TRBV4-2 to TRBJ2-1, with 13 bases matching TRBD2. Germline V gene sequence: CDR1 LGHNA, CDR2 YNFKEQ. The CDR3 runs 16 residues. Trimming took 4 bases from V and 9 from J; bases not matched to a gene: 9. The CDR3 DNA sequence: TGTGCCAGCAGCCCCCGACTAGCGGGGGGCGGGGTTGAGCAGTTCTTC. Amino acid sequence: CASSPRLAGGGVEQFF.

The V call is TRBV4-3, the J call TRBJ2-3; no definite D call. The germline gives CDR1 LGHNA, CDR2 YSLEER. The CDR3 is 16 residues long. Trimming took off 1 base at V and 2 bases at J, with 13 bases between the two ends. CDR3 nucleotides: TGCGCCAGCAGCCAAGCCCCGGCAGCGAACACAGATACGCAGTATTTT. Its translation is CASSQAPAANTDTQYF.

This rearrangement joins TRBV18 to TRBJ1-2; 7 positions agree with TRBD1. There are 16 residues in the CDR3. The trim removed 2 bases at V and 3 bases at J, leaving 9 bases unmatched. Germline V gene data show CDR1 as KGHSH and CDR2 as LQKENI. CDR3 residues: CASSPVRQGLHYGYTF. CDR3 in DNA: TGTGCCAGCTCACCAGTCCGACAGGGACTTCACTATGGCTACACCTTC. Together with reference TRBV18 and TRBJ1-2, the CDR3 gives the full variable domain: NAGVMQNPRHLVRRRGQEARLRCSPMKGHSHVYWYRQLPEEGLKFMVYLQKENIIDESGMPKERFSAEFPKEGPSILRIQQVVRGDSAAYFCASSPVRQGLHYGYTFGSGTRLTVV.

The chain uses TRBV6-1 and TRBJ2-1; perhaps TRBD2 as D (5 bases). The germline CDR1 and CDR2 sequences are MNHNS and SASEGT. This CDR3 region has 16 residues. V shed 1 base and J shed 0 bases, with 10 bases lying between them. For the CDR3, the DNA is TGTGCCAGCAGTGAAGGGCCGGGGAACTCCTACAATGAGCAGTTCTTC. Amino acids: CASSEGPGNSYNEQFF.

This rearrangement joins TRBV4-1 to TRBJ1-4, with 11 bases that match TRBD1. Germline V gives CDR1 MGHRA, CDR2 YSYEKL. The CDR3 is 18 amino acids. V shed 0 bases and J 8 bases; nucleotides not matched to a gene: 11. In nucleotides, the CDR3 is TGCGCCAGCAGCCAAGATCATCCGAGGACAGGGGGCAGGGAAAAACTGTTTTTT. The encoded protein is CASSQDHPRTGGREKLFF.

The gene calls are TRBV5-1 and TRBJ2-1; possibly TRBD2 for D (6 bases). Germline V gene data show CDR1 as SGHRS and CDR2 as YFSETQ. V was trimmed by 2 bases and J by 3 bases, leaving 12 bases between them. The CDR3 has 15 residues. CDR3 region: CASSLIAEFYNEQFF. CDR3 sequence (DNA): TGCGCCAGCAGCTTAATAGCGGAGTTCTACAATGAGCAGTTCTTC.

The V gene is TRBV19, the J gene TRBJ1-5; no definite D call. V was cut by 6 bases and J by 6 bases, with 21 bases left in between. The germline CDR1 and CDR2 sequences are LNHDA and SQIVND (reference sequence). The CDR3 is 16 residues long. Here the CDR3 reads CASRSLGRVPSQPQHF. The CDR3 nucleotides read TGTGCCAGTAGGTCCCTCGGGAGGGTCCCCAGTCAGCCCCAGCATTTT.

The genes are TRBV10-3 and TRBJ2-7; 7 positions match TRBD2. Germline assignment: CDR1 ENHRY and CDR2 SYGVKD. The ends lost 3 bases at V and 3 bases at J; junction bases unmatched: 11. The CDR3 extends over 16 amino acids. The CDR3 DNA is TGTGCCATCAGTGATGGGAGCGTGTGGGGGGGCTACGAGCAGTACTTC. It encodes CAISDGSVWGGYEQYF.

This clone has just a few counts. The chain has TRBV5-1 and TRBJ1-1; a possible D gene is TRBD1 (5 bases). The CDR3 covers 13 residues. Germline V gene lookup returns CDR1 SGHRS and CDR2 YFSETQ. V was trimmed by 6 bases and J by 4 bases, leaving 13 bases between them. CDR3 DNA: TGCGCCAGCACCCTGGCCGGGGGCACTGAAGCTTTCTTT. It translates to CASTLAGGTEAFF.

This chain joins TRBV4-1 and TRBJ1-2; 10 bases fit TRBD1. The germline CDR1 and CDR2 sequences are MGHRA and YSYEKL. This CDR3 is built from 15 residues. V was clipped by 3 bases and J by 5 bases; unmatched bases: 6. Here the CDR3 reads CASSQTGGGGYGYTF. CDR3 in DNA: TGCGCCAGCAGCCAGACAGGGGGCGGAGGATATGGCTACACCTTC.

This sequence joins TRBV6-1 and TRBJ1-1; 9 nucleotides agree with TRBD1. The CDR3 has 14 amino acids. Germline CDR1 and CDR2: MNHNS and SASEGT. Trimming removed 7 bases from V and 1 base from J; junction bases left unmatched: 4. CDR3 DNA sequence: TGTGCCAGCACCTCGGACAGGGGGAACACTGAAGCTTTCTTT. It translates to CASTSDRGNTEAFF.

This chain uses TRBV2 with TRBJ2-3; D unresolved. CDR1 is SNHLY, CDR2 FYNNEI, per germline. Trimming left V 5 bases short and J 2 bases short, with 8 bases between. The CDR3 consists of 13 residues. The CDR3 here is CASSPEYTDTQYF. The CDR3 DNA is TGTGCCAGCAGTCCGGAGTACACAGATACGCAGTATTTT.

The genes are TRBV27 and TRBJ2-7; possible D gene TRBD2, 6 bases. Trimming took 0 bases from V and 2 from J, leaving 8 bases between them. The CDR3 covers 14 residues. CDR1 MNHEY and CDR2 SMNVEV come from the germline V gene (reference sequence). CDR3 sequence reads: CASSLSGGPYEQYF. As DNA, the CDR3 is TGTGCCAGCAGTTTATCGGGGGGACCCTACGAGCAGTACTTC.

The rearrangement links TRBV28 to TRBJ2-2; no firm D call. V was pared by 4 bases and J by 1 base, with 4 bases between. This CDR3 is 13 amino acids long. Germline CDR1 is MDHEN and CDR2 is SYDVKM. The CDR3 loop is CASSSGNTGELFF. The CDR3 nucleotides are TGTGCCAGCAGTTCGGGGAACACCGGGGAGCTGTTTTTT.

CDR3 protein: CASSAAVTGELFF. The DNA of the CDR3 is TGTGCCAGCAGTGCGGCGGTCACCGGGGAGCTGTTTTTT. J is TRBJ2-2 and V is TRBV25-1; D is undetermined. CDR1 is MGHDK, CDR2 SYGVNS, per germline. V lost 4 bases to trimming and J lost 4 bases, with 7 bases between them. This CDR3 has 13 amino acids.

CDR3 coding DNA: TGTGCCAGCAGCTTAGTATCGCGGGGGGGACCCTACGAGCAGTACTTC. Amino acids: CASSLVSRGGPYEQYF. This rearrangement joins TRBV11-2 to TRBJ2-7; 9 bases align to TRBD2. The CDR3 sequence is 16 residues long. Germline V gene lookup returns CDR1 SGHAT and CDR2 FQNNGV. V lost 1 base and J lost 2; bases outside the gene matches: 6.

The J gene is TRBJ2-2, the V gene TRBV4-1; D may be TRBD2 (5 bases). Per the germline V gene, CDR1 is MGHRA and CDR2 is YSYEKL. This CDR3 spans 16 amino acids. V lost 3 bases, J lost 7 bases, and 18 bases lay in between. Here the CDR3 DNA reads TGCGCCAGCAGCCAGGCCCCGTCGGCGGGCGGCGGGGAGCTGTTTTTT. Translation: CASSQAPSAGGGELFF.

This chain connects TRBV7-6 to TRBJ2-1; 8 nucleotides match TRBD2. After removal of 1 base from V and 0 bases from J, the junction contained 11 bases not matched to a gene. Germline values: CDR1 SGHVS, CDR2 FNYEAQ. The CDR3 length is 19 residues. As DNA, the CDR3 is TGTGCCAGCAGCTTAGTGGCTAGCGGGTCTTTGACCTCCTACAATGAGCAGTTCTTC. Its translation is CASSLVASGSLTSYNEQFF. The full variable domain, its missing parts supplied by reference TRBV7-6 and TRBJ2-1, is GAGVSQSPRYKVTKRGQDVALRCDPISGHVSLYWYRQALGQGPEFLTYFNYEAQQDKSGLPNDRFSAERPEGSISTLTIQRTEQRDSAMYRCASSLVASGSLTSYNEQFFGPGTRLTVL.

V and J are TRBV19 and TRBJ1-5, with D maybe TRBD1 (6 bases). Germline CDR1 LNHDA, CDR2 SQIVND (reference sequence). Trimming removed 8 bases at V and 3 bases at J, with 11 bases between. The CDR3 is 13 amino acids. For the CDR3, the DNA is TGTGCCAGTGTTGGACAGCACAATCAGCCCCAGCATTTT. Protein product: CASVGQHNQPQHF.

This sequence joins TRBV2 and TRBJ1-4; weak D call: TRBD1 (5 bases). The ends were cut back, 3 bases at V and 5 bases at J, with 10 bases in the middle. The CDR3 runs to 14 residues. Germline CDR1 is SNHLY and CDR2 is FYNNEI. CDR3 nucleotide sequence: TGTGCCAGCAGTGAGCCGGGGGGGAATGAAAAACTGTTTTTT. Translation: CASSEPGGNEKLFF.

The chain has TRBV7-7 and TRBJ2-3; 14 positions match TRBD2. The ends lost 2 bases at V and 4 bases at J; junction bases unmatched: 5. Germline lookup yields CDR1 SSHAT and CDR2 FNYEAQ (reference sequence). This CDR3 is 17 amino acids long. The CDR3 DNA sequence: TGTGCCAGCAGCTTACACGGACTAGCGGGAGGAGCAGATACGCAGTATTTT. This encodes CASSLHGLAGGADTQYF.

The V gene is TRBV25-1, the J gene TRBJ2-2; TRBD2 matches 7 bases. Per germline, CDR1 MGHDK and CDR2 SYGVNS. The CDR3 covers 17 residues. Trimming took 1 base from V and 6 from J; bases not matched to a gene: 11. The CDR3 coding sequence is TGTGCCAGCAGTGAATCGCGGGGAGGGGAGGCGGCCGGGGAGCTGTTTTTT. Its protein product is CASSESRGGEAAGELFF.

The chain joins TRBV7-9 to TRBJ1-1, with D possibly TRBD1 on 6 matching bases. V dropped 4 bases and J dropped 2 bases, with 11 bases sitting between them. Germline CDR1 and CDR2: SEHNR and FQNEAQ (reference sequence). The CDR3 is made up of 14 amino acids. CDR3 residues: CASSWGQTNTEAFF. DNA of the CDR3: TGTGCCAGCAGCTGGGGACAAACTAACACTGAAGCTTTCTTT.

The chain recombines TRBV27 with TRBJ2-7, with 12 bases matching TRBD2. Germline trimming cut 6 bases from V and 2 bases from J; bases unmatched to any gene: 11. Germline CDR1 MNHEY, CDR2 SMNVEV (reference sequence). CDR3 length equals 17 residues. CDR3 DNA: TGTGCCAGCAGCGGACGACTAGCGGGAGCCTCGGCCTACGAGCAGTACTTC. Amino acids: CASSGRLAGASAYEQYF.

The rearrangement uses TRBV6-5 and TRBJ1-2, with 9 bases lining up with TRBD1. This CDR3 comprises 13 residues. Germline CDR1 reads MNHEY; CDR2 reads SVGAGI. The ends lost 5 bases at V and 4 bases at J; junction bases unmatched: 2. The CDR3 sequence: CASSQDRGYGYTF. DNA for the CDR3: TGTGCCAGCAGTCAGGACAGGGGCTATGGCTACACCTTC.

CDR3 sequence: CASSPGFAGYNEQFF. In DNA form, the CDR3 reads TGTGCCAGCAGCCCTGGCTTCGCGGGATACAATGAGCAGTTCTTC. The chain employs TRBV5-4 and TRBJ2-1; possibly TRBD2 for D (6 bases). This CDR3 contains 15 residues. V was pared by 4 bases and J by 4 bases, with 15 bases between. Germline values: CDR1 SGHNT, CDR2 YYREEE (reference sequence).

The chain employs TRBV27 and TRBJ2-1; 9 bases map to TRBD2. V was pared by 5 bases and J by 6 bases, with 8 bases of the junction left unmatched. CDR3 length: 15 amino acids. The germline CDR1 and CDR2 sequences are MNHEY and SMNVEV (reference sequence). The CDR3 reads CASSKHLAGSNEQFF. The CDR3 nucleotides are TGTGCCAGCAGTAAGCACCTAGCGGGGAGCAATGAGCAGTTCTTC.

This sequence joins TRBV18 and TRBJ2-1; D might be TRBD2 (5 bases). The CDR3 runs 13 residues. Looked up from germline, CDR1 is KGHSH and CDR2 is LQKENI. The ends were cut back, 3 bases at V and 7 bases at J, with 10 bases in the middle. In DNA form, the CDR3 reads TGTGCCAGCTCACCGAGAGGGAGTAATGAGCAGTTCTTC. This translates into CASSPRGSNEQFF.

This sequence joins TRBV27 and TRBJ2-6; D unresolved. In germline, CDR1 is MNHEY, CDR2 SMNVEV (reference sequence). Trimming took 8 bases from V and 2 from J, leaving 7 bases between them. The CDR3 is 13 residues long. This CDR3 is CASRSPGANVLTF. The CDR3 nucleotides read TGTGCCAGCCGGAGTCCTGGGGCCAACGTCCTGACTTTC.